This TCR beta chain was documented in a study of graft-versus-host responses after intestinal transplantation (dated by TCRdb to about 2021). Regarding the complete study: The transplants that recipients got were multivisceral, liver-intestinal, or isolated intestinal. Anti-thymocyte globulin induction was given to all recipients, followed by maintenance tacrolimus and steroids for about 3 years. Of the roughly 26 intestinal transplant recipients enrolled in the cohort, one of whom was a retransplant, a few patients without pretransplant specimens were excluded. Rather than going through the commercial service, samples from a few later patients were sequenced in-house on an Illumina MiSeq and processed with MiXCR. After intestinal transplantation, graft-versus-host and host-versus-graft alloreactive T cell clones in the graft, circulation and bone marrow were tracked using bulk TCR-beta CDR3 sequencing. Donor T cell macrochimerism was defined as a peak of at least 4% donor T cells among recipient peripheral blood mononuclear cells. To identify alloreactive clones, pre-transplant mixed lymphocyte reaction products were sequenced and compared with unstimulated pre-transplant donor and recipient T cells. Beyond this particular receptor, the publication reports: Peak levels of circulating GvH clones were associated with declines in HvG clones early after transplant. Patients with donor T cell macrochimerism had high GvH to HvG T cell clonal ratios in their allografts. The relatively low number and heterogeneity of intestinal transplant patients limited the conclusions. GvH clones were detected in recipient bone marrow, and some of these GvH clones were observed earlier in ileal mucosa or blood, consistent with an intestinal mucosal origin.

The sample's time point label, in plain terms: cells obtained before transplantation from donor or recipient. CD3+CD4+ and CD3+CD8+ populations were FACS-sorted from unstimulated pre-transplant donor and recipient cells taken from spleen or lymph nodes. The method was the immunoSEQ multiplex PCR assay. In most patients, genomic DNA was isolated using the Qiagen DNeasy Blood and Tissue Kit and sent frozen to Adaptive Biotechnologies for TCR sequencing. Adaptive Biotechnologies carried out high-throughput TCR-beta CDR3 sequencing of genomic DNA for most patients. For the original study's pipeline: TCR sequencing data were retrieved from Adaptive's ImmunoSEQ software for roughly 17 patients, whereas a few other patients were processed with MiXCR and VDJtools. To correct CD4 versus CD8 sorting errors, any sequence found in both subsets at a frequency ratio below 5:1 was removed. CDR3 nucleotide sequences shared between donor and recipient were removed because their origin could not be assigned. At least 2-fold expansion over unstimulated cells and a minimum CFSE-low frequency of 0.002% (template counts) or 0.001% (read counts) were required for clones to be classified as alloreactive. Clones detected in sequenced pre-transplant spleen, lymph node, or MLR CFSE-low populations of the donor or recipient were defined as mappable. The cumulative frequency of alloreactive clones was calculated as a percentage of all sequences, weighted by copy number. TCRdb carries this immuneACCESS record with in-frame sequences only. Its versions omit some clonotypes, under half of them owing to an unresolved V gene in the studies checked, with the rest unexplained. V and J calls and clone size are copied from that table; D and trimming were computed from the DNA. This sample gives 50,000 to 80,000 clones in total; 90% of them show up just once. In total, the top ten clones hold roughly 1.6% of the sample.

As to this clone: The clone's antigen remains unknown. No per-base quality is available; no much larger clone lies one base away.

V and J lose 0 bases and 5 bases, and a span of 12 bases separates them. Per the germline V gene, SGDLS is the CDR1 and YYNGEE is the CDR2. The CDR3 starts with the cysteine, ends with the phenylalanine, and has 14 residues. Just the 42-base CDR3 DNA is kept, in frame starting at base 1. The sequencing used unstimulated CD8+ T cells sorted from spleen or lymph node cells, collected before transplant. This clonotype was obtained from a human donor who was the organ donor for an intestinal transplant. The chain employs TRBV9 and TRBJ2-7, with the identity of the D gene unclear. The DNA sequence is TGTGCCAGCAGCGTAGGTCACGGGTTTGACGAGCAGTACTTC. Translated, it gives CASSVGHGFDEQYF. The reference TRBV9 and TRBJ2-7 proteins fill in what lies around the CDR3, so the full variable domain reads DSGVTQTPKHLITATGQRVTLRCSPRSGDLSVYWYQQSLDQGLQFLIQYYNGEERAKGNILERFSAQQFPDLHSELNLSSLELGDSALYFCASSVGHGFDEQYFGPGTRLTVT.